Below, 16 T cell receptor beta chains from the same sample are listed, as sequenced in a study of cytotoxic CD8 clonotypes in ibrutinib-treated CLL. Assay: immunoSEQ multiplex PCR; the TCRdb copy retains only in-frame clones and omits some. This table has tens of thousands of clones, 60% to 80% appearing once. This sample comprised PBMCs, obtained after 12 months of ibrutinib treatment. All receptors derive from a human donor with chronic lymphocytic leukemia.

The rearrangement uses TRBV4-1 and TRBJ1-4, with 8 bases lining up with TRBD1. The V gene's germline CDR1 is MGHRA and CDR2 YSYEKL. CDR3 length: 15 residues. V lost 3 bases to trimming and J lost 7 bases; unmatched junction nucleotides: 7. The CDR3 DNA reads TGCGCCAGCAGCCACCCTGGACAGGGCAGTGAAAAACTGTTTTTT. It codes for CASSHPGQGSEKLFF.

CDR3 bases: TGTGCCAGCAGCCAAGAACCACTAGCGGGGATCGCGAACACCGGGGAGCTGTTTTTT. It yields the protein CASSQEPLAGIANTGELFF. The chain uses TRBV4-2 and TRBJ2-2; 10 bases align to TRBD2. Germline V CDR1 and CDR2: LGHNA, YNFKEQ. V was pared by 0 bases and J by 0 bases, with 7 bases of the junction left unmatched. CDR3 length: 19 amino acids.

The chain has TRBV5-1 and TRBJ2-1; 12 nucleotides match TRBD1. This CDR3 comprises 16 residues. Germline CDR1 and CDR2: SGHRS and YFSETQ. V gave up 4 bases and J gave up 7 bases; unmatched junction bases: 9. CDR3 in DNA: TGCGCCAGCAGCCGAGCCGGGACAGGGGGCCTTAATGAGCAGTTCTTC. This codes for CASSRAGTGGLNEQFF.

The rearrangement links TRBV7-2 to TRBJ1-1; the match to TRBD1 covers 8 bases. The V and J ends lost 5 bases and 6 bases, in that order; junction bases with no gene match: 11. Germline V lookup: CDR1 SGHTA, CDR2 FQGNSA. The CDR3 extends over 15 amino acids. In nucleotides, the CDR3 is TGTGCCAGCAGCCGACGGACAGGGAATATAGCTGAAGCTTTCTTT. It yields the protein CASSRRTGNIAEAFF.

The chain has TRBV7-2 and TRBJ2-1; D is uncertain. This CDR3 region has 12 residues. Germline CDR1 is SGHTA and CDR2 is FQGNSA. The ends were cut back, 5 bases at V and 4 bases at J, with 6 bases in the middle. The CDR3 region has the DNA TGTGCCAGCAGCCTAACTTACAATGAGCAGTTCTTC. It yields the protein CASSLTYNEQFF. Full variable domain (missing parts from reference TRBV7-2 and TRBJ2-1): GAGVSQSPSNKVTEKGKDVELRCDPISGHTALYWYRQSLGQGLEFLIYFQGNSAPDKSGLPSDRFSAERTGGSVSTLTIQRTQQEDSAVYLCASSLTYNEQFFGPGTRLTVL.

This chain joins TRBV6-5 and TRBJ2-5; 7 bases map to TRBD1. V was pared by 5 bases and J by 1 base, with 4 bases of the junction left unmatched. The CDR3 runs 14 residues. Per germline, CDR1 MNHEY and CDR2 SVGAGI. The CDR3 protein is CASSLGTVQETQYF. CDR3 nucleotide sequence: TGTGCCAGCAGTCTCGGGACAGTCCAAGAGACCCAGTACTTC.

This clone has only one observation. DNA for the CDR3: TGTGCCAGCTCATGGGGAGGACAGCTGTCAAACACCGGGGAGCTGTTTTTT. This encodes CASSWGGQLSNTGELFF. The chain joins TRBV18 to TRBJ2-2; D may match TRBD1 or TRBD2 (6 bases each). The V gene lost 5 bases and the J gene lost 2 bases, with 18 bases spanning the gap. CDR1 is KGHSH, CDR2 LQKENI, per germline. This CDR3 is 17 amino acids long.

The rearrangement joins TRBV15 to TRBJ1-1; possibly TRBD1 for D (5 bases). With 2 bases removed from V and 4 bases from J, the gap between germline ends came to 20 bases. This CDR3 region has 17 residues. Germline V CDR1 and CDR2: LNHNV, YYDKDF (reference sequence). CDR3 DNA: TGTGCCACCAGCAGACCTCCGTTCGGGGGTATTGGCACTGAAGCTTTCTTT. Translating it yields CATSRPPFGGIGTEAFF.

The chain links TRBV2 to TRBJ1-1, with D possibly TRBD1 on 6 matching bases. V lost 6 bases, J lost 1 base, and 12 bases lay in between. CDR3 length: 14 amino acids. Germline-derived CDR1 and CDR2 are SNHLY and FYNNEI. CDR3 sequence (DNA): TGTGCCAGCAGGTCGGACAGACAGAACACTGAAGCTTTCTTT. The encoded protein is CASRSDRQNTEAFF.

The rearrangement uses TRBV6-5 and TRBJ2-2; tentative D call: TRBD2 (6 bases). V lost 8 bases, J lost 2 bases, and 15 bases lay in between. The CDR3 loop spans 15 amino acids. CDR1 and CDR2 from the germline V gene are MNHEY and SVGAGI. The CDR3 sequence: CASGEEGYNTGELFF. In DNA form, the CDR3 reads TGTGCCAGCGGGGAGGAGGGCTACAACACCGGGGAGCTGTTTTTT.

The rearrangement uses TRBV6-1 and TRBJ1-2, with a tentative D call TRBD1 (5 bases). The ends were cut back, 7 bases at V and 4 bases at J, with 10 bases in the middle. CDR1 MNHNS and CDR2 SASEGT come from the germline V gene. This CDR3 contains 12 residues. CDR3 residues: CASIGGSYGYTF. The DNA of the CDR3 is TGTGCCAGCATTGGGGGTTCCTATGGCTACACCTTC.

The V gene is TRBV5-1, the J gene TRBJ1-5, with TRBD1 matching over 9 bases. V trimming: 4 bases; J trimming: 7 bases; junction bases outside the gene matches: 6. The CDR3 consists of 14 residues. Germline lookup yields CDR1 SGHRS and CDR2 YFSETQ. The chain's CDR3 is CASSPGTGRQPQHF. CDR3 nucleotides: TGCGCCAGCAGCCCCGGGACAGGGAGGCAGCCCCAGCATTTT. The variable domain in full, completed from reference TRBV5-1 and TRBJ1-5, reads KAGVTQTPRYLIKTRGQQVTLSCSPISGHRSVSWYQQTPGQGLQFLFEYFSETQRNKGNFPGRFSGRQFSNSRSEMNVSTLELGDSALYLCASSPGTGRQPQHFGDGTRLSIL.

This clone showed up just once. The gene calls are TRBV6-4 and TRBJ1-6; 8 bases align to TRBD1. V shed 6 bases, J shed 10 bases, and the junction held 11 bases outside the gene matches. This CDR3 region has 15 residues. The germline V gene has CDR1 MRHNA and CDR2 SNTAGT. CDR3 in amino acids: CASRQGQAFGSPLHF. In DNA form, the CDR3 reads TGTGCCAGCAGGCAGGGACAGGCCTTCGGGTCACCCCTCCACTTT.

The chain has TRBV5-6 and TRBJ2-3; D call uncertain. In germline, CDR1 is SGHDT, CDR2 YYEEEE. V was pared by 4 bases and J by 5 bases, with 8 bases between. The CDR3 loop spans 12 amino acids. CDR3 in amino acids: CASSLTKDTQYF. The DNA for the CDR3 is TGTGCCAGCAGCCTCACGAAAGATACGCAGTATTTT.

This clone has just one count. This chain uses TRBV7-3 with TRBJ2-1; 7 bases are a match to TRBD1. The junction had 3 bases not matched to a gene; V was cut back by 5 bases and J by 2 bases. The CDR3 extends over 14 amino acids. In germline, CDR1 is SGHTA, CDR2 FQGTGA. This CDR3 is CASSRDSTYNEQFF. Written as DNA, the CDR3 is TGTGCCAGCAGCCGGGACAGTACCTACAATGAGCAGTTCTTC.

V usage is TRBV5-6 and J usage is TRBJ1-2; D remains ambiguous. This CDR3 is built from 14 residues. Trimming cost V 1 base and J 7 bases, with 14 bases left between them. Germline V gives CDR1 SGHDT, CDR2 YYEEEE. The CDR3 nucleotides are TGTGCCAGCAGCTTGCCACAAGGGCGGAGTGGCTACACCTTC. Its protein product is CASSLPQGRSGYTF.